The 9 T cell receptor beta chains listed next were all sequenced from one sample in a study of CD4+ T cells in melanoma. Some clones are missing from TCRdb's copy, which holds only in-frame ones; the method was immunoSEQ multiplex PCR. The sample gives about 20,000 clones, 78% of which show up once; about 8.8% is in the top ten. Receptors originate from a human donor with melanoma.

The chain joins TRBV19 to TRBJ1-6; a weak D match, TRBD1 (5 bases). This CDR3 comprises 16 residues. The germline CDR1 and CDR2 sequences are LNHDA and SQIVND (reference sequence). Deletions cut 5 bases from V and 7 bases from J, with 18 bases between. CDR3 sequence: CASSSPPGRPNSPLHF. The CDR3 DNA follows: TGTGCCAGTAGTTCCCCCCCGGGACGGCCGAATTCACCCCTCCACTTT.

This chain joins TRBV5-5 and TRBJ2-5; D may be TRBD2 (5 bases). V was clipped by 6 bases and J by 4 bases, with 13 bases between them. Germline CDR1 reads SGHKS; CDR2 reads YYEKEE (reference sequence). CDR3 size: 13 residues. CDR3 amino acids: CASNPGRRETQYF. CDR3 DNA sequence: TGTGCCAGCAACCCGGGGAGAAGAGAGACCCAGTACTTC.

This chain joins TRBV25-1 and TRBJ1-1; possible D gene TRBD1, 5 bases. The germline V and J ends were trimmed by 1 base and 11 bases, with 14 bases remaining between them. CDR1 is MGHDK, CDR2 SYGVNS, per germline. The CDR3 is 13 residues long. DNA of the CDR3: TGTGCCAGCAGTGAATCAGGGAGGTACATGGCTTTCTTT. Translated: CASSESGRYMAFF.

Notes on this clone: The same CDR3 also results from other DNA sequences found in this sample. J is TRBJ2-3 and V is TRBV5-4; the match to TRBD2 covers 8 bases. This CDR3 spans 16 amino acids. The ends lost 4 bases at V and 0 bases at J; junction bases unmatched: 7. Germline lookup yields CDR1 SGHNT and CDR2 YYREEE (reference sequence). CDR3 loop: CASSLGAGVSTDTQYF. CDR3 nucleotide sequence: TGTGCCAGCAGCCTCGGAGCGGGGGTCAGCACAGATACGCAGTATTTT.

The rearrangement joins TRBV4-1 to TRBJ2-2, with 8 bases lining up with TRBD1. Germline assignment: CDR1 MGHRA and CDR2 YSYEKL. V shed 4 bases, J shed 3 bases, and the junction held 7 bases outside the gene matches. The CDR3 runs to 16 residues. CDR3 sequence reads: CASSRAGGQDTGELFF. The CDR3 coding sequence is TGCGCCAGCAGCCGGGCAGGGGGCCAGGACACCGGGGAGCTGTTTTTT.

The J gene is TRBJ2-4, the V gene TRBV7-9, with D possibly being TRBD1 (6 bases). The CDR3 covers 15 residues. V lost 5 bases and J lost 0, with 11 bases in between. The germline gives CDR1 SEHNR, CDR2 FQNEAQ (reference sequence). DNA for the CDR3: TGTGCCAGCAGCCCGGACAGTCTAGCCAAAAACATTCAGTACTTC. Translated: CASSPDSLAKNIQYF.

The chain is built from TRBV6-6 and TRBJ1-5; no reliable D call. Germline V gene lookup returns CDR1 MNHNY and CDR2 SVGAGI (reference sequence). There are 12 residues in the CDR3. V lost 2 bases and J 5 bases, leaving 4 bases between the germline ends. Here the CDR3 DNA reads TGTGCCAGCAGTTACGGGGATCAGCCCCAGCATTTT. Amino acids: CASSYGDQPQHF.

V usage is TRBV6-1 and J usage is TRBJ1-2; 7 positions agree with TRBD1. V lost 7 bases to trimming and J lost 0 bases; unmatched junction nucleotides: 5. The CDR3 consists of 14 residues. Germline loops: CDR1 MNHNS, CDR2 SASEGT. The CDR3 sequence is CASTAGTANYGYTF. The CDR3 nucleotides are TGTGCCAGCACCGCCGGGACAGCTAACTATGGCTACACCTTC.

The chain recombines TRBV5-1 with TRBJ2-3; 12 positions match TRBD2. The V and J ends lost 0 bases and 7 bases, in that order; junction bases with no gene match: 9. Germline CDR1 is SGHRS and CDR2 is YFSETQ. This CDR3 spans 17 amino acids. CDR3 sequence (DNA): TGCGCCAGCAGCTTGGCACTAGCGGGGGGTACCCCTAATACGCAGTATTTT. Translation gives CASSLALAGGTPNTQYF.